These T cell receptor beta chains were read from a single sample in a study of blood T cell repertoires in COVID-19. Clones were read by immunoSEQ multiplex PCR, and TCRdb kept only the in-frame ones, dropping some. The repertoire has 55,000 to 60,000 clones, approximately 80% of them found once; the top ten carry more than 20%. Sequenced sample: peripheral blood. These TCRs come from a man aged 45-65 years with active or convalescent COVID-19. Each CDR3 is given with its conserved first and last residue. Each record gives: clone size, D gene, J gene, V gene, CDR3 protein, CDR3 DNA. D genes are given only for firm matches. Rows give clone size only sometimes, using once, few, many, or a class for an expanded clone.

NA NA TRBJ1-5 TRBV10-1 CASSTSKIGPQHF TGCGCCAGCTCTACGAGTAAGATTGGGCCCCAGCATTTT
NA TRBD2 TRBJ2-1 TRBV4-2 CASSPESGGAMSSYNEQFF TGTGCCAGCAGCCCCGAGAGCGGGGGGGCAATGAGCTCCTACAATGAGCAGTTCTTC
NA TRBD2 TRBJ2-2 TRBV19 CASSIRGLVGGTGELFF TGTGCCAGTAGTATCCGGGGACTAGTGGGGGGCACCGGGGAGCTGTTTTTT
NA NA TRBJ2-1 TRBV27 CASSSIAADNEQFF TGTGCCAGCAGTTCTATAGCGGCCGACAATGAGCAGTTCTTC
NA TRBD2 TRBJ2-1 TRBV11-2 CASSPGGGHSNEQFF TGTGCCAGCAGCCCGGGGGGGGGACACTCCAATGAGCAGTTCTTC
few NA TRBJ2-7 TRBV7-8 CASSITGHTVYEQYF TGTGCCAGCAGCATCACAGGGCATACTGTTTACGAGCAGTACTTC
NA NA TRBJ1-3 TRBV18 CASSRAMGDGNTIYF TGTGCCAGCTCACGGGCCATGGGAGACGGAAACACCATATATTTT
NA NA TRBJ1-3 TRBV19 CASSITGSSGNTIYF TGTGCCAGTAGTATCACAGGGAGCTCTGGAAACACCATATATTTT
NA NA TRBJ2-1 TRBV7-2 CASSLAYSNEQFF TGTGCCAGCAGCTTAGCCTATAGCAATGAGCAGTTCTTC
NA NA TRBJ2-3 TRBV4-1 CASSLIWGVRDTQYF TGCGCCAGCAGCTTAATATGGGGGGTCCGAGATACGCAGTATTTT
NA NA TRBJ2-6 TRBV4-2 CASSQEMQGLPSGANVLTF TGTGCCAGCAGCCAAGAAATGCAGGGACTCCCCTCTGGGGCCAACGTCCTGACTTTC
NA TRBD2 TRBJ2-7 TRBV14 CASSQIWTSDLPDEQYF TGTGCCAGCAGCCAAATTTGGACTAGCGATCTCCCTGACGAGCAGTACTTC
few NA TRBJ1-1 TRBV11-2 CASSLSGNEAFF TGTGCCAGCAGCTTATCAGGCAATGAAGCTTTCTTT
NA NA TRBJ1-6 TRBV11-2 CASSSSSYNSPLHF TGTGCCAGCAGTTCGAGCTCCTATAATTCACCCCTCCACTTT
NA NA TRBJ1-5 TRBV28 CASSPTLNQPQHF TGTGCCAGCAGTCCTACCCTTAATCAGCCCCAGCATTTT
NA NA TRBJ1-4 TRBV9 CASSVDETNEKLFF TGTGCCAGCAGCGTAGACGAGACTAATGAAAAACTGTTTTTT
NA NA TRBJ2-5 TRBV11-2 CASSYEETQYF TGTGCCAGCAGCTACGAGGAGACCCAGTACTTC
NA TRBD2 TRBJ2-1 TRBV5-1 CASSLLAGANNEQFF TGCGCCAGCAGCTTACTAGCGGGAGCCAACAATGAGCAGTTCTTC